This TCR beta chain was documented in a study of blood T cell repertoires in COVID-19. Turning to the study itself: Sites across the United States, Italy and Spain contributed samples from acute and convalescent COVID-19. The cDNA or gDNA used as material had been derived from T cells, B-cell-depleted T cells, or PBMCs.

V gave up 3 bases and J gave up 4 bases; unmatched junction bases: 7. CDR3 length: 16 amino acids. From germline, CDR1 is SGHRS and CDR2 YFSETQ. Produced via immunoSEQ multiplex PCR; TCRdb's table is partial and in-frame only. This table holds tens of thousands of clones, approximately 87% found once. This clonotype originated in a human donor in a cohort sampled during active COVID-19. The chain combines TRBV5-1 with TRBJ1-1, with 12 bases aligning to TRBD1. The specimen was peripheral blood. Written as DNA, the CDR3 is TGCGCCAGCAGCTGGGGACAGGGGGCGCGTATCACTGAAGCTTTCTTT. It codes for CASSWGQGARITEAFF. Full variable domain (missing parts from reference TRBV5-1 and TRBJ1-1): KAGVTQTPRYLIKTRGQQVTLSCSPISGHRSVSWYQQTPGQGLQFLFEYFSETQRNKGNFPGRFSGRQFSNSRSEMNVSTLELGDSALYLCASSWGQGARITEAFFGQGTRLTVV.